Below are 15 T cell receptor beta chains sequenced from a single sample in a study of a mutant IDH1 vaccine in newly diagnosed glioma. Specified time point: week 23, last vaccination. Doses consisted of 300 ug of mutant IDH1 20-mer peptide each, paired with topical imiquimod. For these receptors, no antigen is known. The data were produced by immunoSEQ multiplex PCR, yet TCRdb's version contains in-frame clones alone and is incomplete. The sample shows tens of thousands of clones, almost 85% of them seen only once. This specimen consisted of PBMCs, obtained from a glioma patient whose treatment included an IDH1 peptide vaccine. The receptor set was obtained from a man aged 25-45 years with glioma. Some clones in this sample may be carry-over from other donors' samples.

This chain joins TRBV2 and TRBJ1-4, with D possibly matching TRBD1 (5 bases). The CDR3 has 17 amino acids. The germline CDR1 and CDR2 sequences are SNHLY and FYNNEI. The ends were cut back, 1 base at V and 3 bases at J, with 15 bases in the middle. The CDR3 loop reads CASSEGTTGPSNEKLFF. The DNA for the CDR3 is TGTGCCAGCAGTGAAGGGACAACAGGTCCATCTAATGAAAAACTGTTTTTT. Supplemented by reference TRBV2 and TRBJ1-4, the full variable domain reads EPEVTQTPSHQVTQMGQEVILRCVPISNHLYFYWYRQILGQKVEFLVSFYNNEISEKSEIFDDQFSVERPDGSNFTLKIRSTKLEDSAMYFCASSEGTTGPSNEKLFFGSGTQLSVL.

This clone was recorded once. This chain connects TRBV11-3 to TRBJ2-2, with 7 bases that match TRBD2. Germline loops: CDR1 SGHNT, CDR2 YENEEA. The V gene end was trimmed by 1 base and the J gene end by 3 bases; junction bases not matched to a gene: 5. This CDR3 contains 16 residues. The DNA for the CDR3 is TGTGCCAGCAGCTTAGGGGACTACCGAGACACCGGGGAGCTGTTTTTT. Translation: CASSLGDYRDTGELFF.

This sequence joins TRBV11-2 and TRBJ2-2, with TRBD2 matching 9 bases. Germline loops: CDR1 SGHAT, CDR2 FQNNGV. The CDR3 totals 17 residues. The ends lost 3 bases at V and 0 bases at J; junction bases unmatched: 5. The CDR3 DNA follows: TGTGCCAGCAGCTTTAGACTAGCGGTCGCGAACACCGGGGAGCTGTTTTTT. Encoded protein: CASSFRLAVANTGELFF.

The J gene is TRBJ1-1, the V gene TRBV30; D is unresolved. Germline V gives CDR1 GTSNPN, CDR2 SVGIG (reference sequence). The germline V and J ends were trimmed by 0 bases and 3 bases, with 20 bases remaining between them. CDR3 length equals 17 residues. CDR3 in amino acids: CAWSVHGETLGDTEAFF. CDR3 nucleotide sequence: TGTGCCTGGAGTGTACACGGGGAGACACTTGGGGACACTGAAGCTTTCTTT.

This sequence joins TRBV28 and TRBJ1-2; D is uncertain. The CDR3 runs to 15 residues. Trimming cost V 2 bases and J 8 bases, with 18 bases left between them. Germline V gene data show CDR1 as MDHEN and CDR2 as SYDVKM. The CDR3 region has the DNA TGTGCCAGCAGTTTAGGGCAAGAACTATCCGGGGGCTACACCTTC. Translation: CASSLGQELSGGYTF.

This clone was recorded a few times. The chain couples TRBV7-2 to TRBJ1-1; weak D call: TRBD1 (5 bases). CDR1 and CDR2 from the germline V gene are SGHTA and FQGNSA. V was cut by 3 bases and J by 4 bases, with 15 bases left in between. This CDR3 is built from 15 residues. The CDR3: CASSFQDNFGTEAFF. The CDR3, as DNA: TGTGCCAGCAGCTTCCAGGACAACTTTGGCACTGAAGCTTTCTTT.

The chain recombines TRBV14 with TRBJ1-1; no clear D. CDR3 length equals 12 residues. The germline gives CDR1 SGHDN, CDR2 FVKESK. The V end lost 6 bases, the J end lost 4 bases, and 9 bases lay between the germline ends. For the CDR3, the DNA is TGTGCCAGCAGGGGTTCGGGCACTGAAGCTTTCTTT. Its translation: CASRGSGTEAFF.

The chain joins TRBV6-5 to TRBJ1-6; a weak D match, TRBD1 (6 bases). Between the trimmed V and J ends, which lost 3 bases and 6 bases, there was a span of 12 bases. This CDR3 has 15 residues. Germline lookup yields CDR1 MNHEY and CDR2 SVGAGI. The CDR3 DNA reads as TGTGCCAGCAGTTATGGGACATTCACTAATTCACCCCTCCACTTT. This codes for CASSYGTFTNSPLHF.

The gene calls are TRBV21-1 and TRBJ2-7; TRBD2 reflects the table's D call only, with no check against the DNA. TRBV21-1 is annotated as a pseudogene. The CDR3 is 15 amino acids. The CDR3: CASSFGGVSEYEQYF. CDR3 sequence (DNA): TGTGCCAGCAGCTTCGGCGGAGTCTCGGAGTACGAGCAGTACTTC.

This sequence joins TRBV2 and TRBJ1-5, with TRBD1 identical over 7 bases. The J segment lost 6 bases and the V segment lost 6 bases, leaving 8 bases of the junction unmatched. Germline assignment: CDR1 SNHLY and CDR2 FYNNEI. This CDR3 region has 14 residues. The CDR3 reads CASRGGRGGQPQHF. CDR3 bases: TGTGCCAGCAGAGGGGGCAGGGGAGGTCAGCCCCAGCATTTT.

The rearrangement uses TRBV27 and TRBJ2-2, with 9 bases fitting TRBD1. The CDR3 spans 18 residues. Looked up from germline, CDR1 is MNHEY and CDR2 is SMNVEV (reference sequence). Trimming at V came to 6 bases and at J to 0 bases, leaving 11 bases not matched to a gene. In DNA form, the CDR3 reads TGTGCCAGCAGACCCGGGACAGGGAATCCCCCGAACACCGGGGAGCTGTTTTTT. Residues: CASRPGTGNPPNTGELFF.

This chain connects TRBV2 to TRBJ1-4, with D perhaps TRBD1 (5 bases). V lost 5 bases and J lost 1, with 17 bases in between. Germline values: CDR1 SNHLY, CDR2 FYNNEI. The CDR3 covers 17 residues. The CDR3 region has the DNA TGTGCCAGCAGTCCTGGGGGAGGGCGCATAACTAATGAAAAACTGTTTTTT. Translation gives CASSPGGGRITNEKLFF.

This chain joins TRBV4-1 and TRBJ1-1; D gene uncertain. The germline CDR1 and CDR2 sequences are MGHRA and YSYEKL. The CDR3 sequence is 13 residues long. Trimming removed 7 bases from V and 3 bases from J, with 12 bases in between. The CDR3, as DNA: TGCGCCAGCACCCATACTGGGGACACTGAAGCTTTCTTT. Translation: CASTHTGDTEAFF.

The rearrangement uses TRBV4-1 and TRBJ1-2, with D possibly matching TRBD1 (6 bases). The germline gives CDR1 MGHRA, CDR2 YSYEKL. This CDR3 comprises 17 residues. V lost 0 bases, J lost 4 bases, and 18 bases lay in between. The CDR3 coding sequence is TGCGCCAGCAGCCAAGAGCTTAGGACAGTGGAACTCTATGGCTACACCTTC. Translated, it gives CASSQELRTVELYGYTF.

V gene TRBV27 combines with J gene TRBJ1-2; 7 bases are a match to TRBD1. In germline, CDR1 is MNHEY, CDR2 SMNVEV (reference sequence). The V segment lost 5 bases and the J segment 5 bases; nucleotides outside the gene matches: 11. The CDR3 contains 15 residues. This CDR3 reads CASSVFRGSPYGYTF. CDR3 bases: TGTGCCAGCAGTGTCTTCAGGGGGTCGCCTTATGGCTACACCTTC.